This T cell receptor (beta chain) was documented in a study of cytomegalovirus exposure and HLA in healthy donors. Concerning this clone itself: No antigen is known for it.

Study-wide findings and caveats: The authors enumerated 150 to 200 TCR beta chains as linked to cytomegalovirus. Most TCRs appeared rarely, but some public TCRs recurred in many donors.

Libraries were prepared by immunoSEQ multiplex PCR; TCRdb keeps only in-frame clonotypes and omits some of them. The table includes approximately 65,000 clones, 90% to 95% detected once. V lost 1 base, J lost 4 bases, and 7 bases stayed unmatched. The germline gives CDR1 SGHNT, CDR2 YYREEE (reference sequence). The CDR3 consists of 16 residues. The clonotype comes from a man aged 18 to 30 in good health and CMV-seronegative. The source material was PBMCs. The chain uses TRBV5-4 and TRBJ2-3, with 9 positions matching TRBD2. The CDR3 region is CASSLLLAGYSDTQYF. The CDR3 nucleotides are TGTGCCAGCAGCTTGCTCCTAGCGGGATATTCAGATACGCAGTATTTT.